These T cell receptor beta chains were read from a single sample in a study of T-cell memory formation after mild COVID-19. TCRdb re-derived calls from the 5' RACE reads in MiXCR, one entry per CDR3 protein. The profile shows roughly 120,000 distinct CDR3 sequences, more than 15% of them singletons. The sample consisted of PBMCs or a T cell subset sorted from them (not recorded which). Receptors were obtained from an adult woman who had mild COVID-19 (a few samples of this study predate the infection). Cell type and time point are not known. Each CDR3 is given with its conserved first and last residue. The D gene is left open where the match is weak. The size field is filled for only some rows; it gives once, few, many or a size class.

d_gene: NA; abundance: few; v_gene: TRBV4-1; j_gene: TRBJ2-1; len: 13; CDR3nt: TGCGCCAGCAGCCAGAAAGTACCAAATGAGCAGTTCTTC; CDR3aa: CASSQKVPNEQFF
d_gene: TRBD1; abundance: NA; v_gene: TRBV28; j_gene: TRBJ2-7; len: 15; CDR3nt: TGTGCCAGCAGTTTATGGACAGGGGGCGGATACGAGCAGTACTTC; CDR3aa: CASSLWTGGGYEQYF
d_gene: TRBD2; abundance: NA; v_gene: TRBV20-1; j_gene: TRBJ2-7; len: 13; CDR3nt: TGCAGTGCTAGAGATAGCGGGGCCTACGAGCAGTACTTC; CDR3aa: CSARDSGAYEQYF
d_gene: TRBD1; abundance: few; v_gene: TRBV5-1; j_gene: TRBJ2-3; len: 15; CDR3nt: TGCGCCAGCAGCTTGTCAGGGGGCCTCACAGATACGCAGTATTTT; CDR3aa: CASSLSGGLTDTQYF
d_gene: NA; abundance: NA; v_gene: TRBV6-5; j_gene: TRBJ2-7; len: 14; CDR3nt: TGTGCCAGCAGTTACCTCGGGCGTCCCTACGAGCAGTACTTC; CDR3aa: CASSYLGRPYEQYF
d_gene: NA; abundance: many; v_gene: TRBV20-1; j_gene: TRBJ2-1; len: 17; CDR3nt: TGCAGTGCTAGTGATATCTTCGGGACACGTGTGGGAAATGAGCAGTTCTTC; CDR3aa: CSASDIFGTRVGNEQFF
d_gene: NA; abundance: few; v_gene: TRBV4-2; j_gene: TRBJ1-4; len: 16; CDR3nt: TGTGACAGCAGCCAAGATTTGGGCAGGGCGTGGGAAAAACTGTTTTTT; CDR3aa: CDSSQDLGRAWEKLFF
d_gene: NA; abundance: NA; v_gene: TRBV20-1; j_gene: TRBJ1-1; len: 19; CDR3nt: TGCAGTGCTAGTTGTTTCGGCAGGGGATGTCCAAACATTAACACTGAAGCTTTCTTT; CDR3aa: CSASCFGRGCPNINTEAFF
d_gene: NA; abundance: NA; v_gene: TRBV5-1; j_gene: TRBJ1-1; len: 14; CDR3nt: TGCGCCAGCAGCTTGGTCGTTTCTAGCACTGAAGCTTTCTTT; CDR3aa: CASSLVVSSTEAFF
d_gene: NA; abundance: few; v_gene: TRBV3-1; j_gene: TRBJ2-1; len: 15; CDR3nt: TGTGCCAGCAGCCAAGATGTGCAGGGGTTCAATGAGCAGTTCTTC; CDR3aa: CASSQDVQGFNEQFF
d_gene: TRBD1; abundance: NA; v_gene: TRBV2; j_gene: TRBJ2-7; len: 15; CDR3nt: TGTGCCAGCAGAGTGGAAACAGGGGGCGTAGGCGAGCAGTACTTC; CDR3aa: CASRVETGGVGEQYF
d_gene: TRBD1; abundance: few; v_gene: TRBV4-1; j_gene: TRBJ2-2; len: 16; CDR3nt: TGCGCCAGCAGCCAACCGACAGGGATGGGCGGTGGGGAGCTGTTTTTT; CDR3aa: CASSQPTGMGGGELFF
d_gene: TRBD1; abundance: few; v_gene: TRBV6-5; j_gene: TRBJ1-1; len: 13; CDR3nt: TGTGCCAGCACACAGGGGAGGGGCACTGAAGCTTTCTTT; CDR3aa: CASTQGRGTEAFF
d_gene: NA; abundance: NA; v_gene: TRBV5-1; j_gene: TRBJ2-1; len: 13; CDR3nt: TGCGCCAGCAACCAGTACTCAAGACAGGATAAGTTCTTC; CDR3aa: CASNQYSRQDKFF
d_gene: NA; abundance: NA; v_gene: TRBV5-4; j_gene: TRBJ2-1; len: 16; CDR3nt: TGTGCCAGCAGACCCGGGACCGCCCTCAGTGGCAATGAGCAGTTCTTC; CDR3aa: CASRPGTALSGNEQFF
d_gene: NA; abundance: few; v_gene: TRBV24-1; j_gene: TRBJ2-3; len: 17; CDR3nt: TGTGCCACCAGTGATTCGTTCTCTGGACCGGTTGGAGATACGCAGTATTTT; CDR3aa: CATSDSFSGPVGDTQYF
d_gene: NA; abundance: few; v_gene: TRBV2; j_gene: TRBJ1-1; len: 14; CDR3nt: TGTGCCAGCAGTGTAAATTGGAGCATCACTGAAGCTTTCTTT; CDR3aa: CASSVNWSITEAFF
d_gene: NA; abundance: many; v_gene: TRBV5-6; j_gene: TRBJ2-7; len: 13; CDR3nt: TGTGCCAGCAGCTTTAATCAGGGAAGCGAGCAGTACTTC; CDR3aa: CASSFNQGSEQYF
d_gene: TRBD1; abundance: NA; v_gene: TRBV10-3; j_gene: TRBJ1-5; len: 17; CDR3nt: TGTGCCATCAGTGAGCCTCGGCCCGGGACAGGGGATCAGCCCCAGCATTTT; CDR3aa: CAISEPRPGTGDQPQHF
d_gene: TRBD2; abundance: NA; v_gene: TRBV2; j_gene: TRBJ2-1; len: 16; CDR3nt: TGTGCCAGCAGTGACCCCGGGACTAGCGCCGACAATGAGCAGTTCTTC; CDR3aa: CASSDPGTSADNEQFF
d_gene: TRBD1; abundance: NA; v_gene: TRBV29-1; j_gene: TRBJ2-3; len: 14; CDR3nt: TGCAGCGCTAATCCGGGACAGGGGGCAGATACGCAGTATTTT; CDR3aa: CSANPGQGADTQYF
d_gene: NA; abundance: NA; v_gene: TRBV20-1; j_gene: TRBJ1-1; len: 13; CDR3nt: TGCAGTGCCCCGGACAGAGCCTACACTGAAGCTTTCTTT; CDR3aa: CSAPDRAYTEAFF
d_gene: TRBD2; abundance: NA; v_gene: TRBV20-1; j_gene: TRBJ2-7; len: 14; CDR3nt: TGCAGTGCTAGATTGTCACTAGCGGGGTACGAGCAGTACTTC; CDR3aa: CSARLSLAGYEQYF
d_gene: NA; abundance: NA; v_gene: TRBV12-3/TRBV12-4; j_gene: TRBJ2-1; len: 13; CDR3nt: TGTGCCAGCAGTTTAATGGTAGCCAATGAGCAGTTCTTC; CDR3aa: CASSLMVANEQFF
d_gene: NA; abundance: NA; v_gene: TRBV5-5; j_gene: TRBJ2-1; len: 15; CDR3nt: TGTGCCAGCAGTGTCGGGACCACCGACTACAATGAGCAGTTCTTC; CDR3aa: CASSVGTTDYNEQFF
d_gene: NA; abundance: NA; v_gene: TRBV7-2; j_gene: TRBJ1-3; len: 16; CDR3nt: TGTGCCAGCAGCTTGGGACCGGCGATCTCTGGAAACACCATATATTTT; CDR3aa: CASSLGPAISGNTIYF
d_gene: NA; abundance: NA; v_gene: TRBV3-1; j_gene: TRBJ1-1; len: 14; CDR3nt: TGTGCCAGCAGCCCGTCAGGGCCTCCCACTGAAGCTTTCTTT; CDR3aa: CASSPSGPPTEAFF
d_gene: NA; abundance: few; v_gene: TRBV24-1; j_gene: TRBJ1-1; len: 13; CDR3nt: TGTGCCACCAGTACCAAGATGAACACTGAAGCTTTCTTT; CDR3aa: CATSTKMNTEAFF
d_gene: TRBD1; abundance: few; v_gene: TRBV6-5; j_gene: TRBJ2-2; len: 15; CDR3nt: TGTGCCAGCAGTTACAGGCTACCAGGGGGCGGGGAGCTGTTTTTT; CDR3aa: CASSYRLPGGGELFF
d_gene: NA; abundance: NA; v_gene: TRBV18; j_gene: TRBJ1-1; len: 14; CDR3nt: TGTGCCAGCTCCCCGATAAAGCGGAACACTGAAGCTTTCTTT; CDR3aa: CASSPIKRNTEAFF
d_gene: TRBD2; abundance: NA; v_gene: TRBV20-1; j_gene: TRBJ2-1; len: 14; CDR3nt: TGCAGTGCTCAGACTAGCGGGAGTGCCAATGAGCAGTTCTTC; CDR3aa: CSAQTSGSANEQFF
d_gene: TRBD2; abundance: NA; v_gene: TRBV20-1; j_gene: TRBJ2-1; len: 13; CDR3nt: TGCAGTGCTGATAGCGGGAGTGTCAATGAGCAGTTCTTC; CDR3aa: CSADSGSVNEQFF
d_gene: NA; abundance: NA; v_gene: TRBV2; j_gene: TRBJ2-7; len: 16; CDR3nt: TGTGCCAGCAGCCCTCGACTGAGAGGGGGACCCTACGAGCAGTACTTC; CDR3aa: CASSPRLRGGPYEQYF
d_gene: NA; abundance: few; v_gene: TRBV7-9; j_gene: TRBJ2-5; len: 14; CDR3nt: TGTGCCAGCAGCTCCCGGGACGTGCGAGAGACCCAGTACTTC; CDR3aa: CASSSRDVRETQYF
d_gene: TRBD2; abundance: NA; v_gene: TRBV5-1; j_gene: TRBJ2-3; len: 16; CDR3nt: TGCGCCAGCAGGAGAGGGACTAGCGGAAGCACAGATACGCAGTATTTT; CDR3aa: CASRRGTSGSTDTQYF
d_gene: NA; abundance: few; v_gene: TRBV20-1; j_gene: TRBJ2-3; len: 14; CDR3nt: TGCAGTGCTAGATGGGGGGCGGGTGTGGATACGCAGTATTTT; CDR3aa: CSARWGAGVDTQYF